This TCR beta chain appears in the sequencing data of a study of Graves' ophthalmopathy and Graves' hyperthyroidism. Of note for this clonotype: At one of its ends the junction is not consistent with the germline gene, which may arise from a read error.

The study amplified TCR beta CDR3 regions using RNA transcripts. Scientists carried out first-round RT-PCR using HTBI primers and then a second-round multiplex PCR. Via MiXCR, TCRdb re-called the multiplex PCR reads, giving one row per CDR3 protein. Among 500,000 to 800,000 distinct CDR3 sequences, more than 40% were seen once, and the ten largest hold about 3.3%. There are 13 residues in the CDR3. The germline V gene encodes CDR1 SGHTA and CDR2 FQGNSA. This receptor was taken from an adult man with Graves' ophthalmopathy. The rearrangement links TRBV7-2 to TRBJ2-2, with D possibly matching TRBD1 (6 bases). Sequencing used peripheral blood. Here the CDR3 DNA reads TGCGCCAGCAGAAACACAGGGCCCGGGGAGCTGTTTTTT. Amino acids: CASRNTGPGELFF.